This T cell receptor (beta chain) was recorded in a study of T cells in Graves' hyperthyroidism and ophthalmopathy. Study-wide background: Once the initial diagnosis was made, peripheral blood was obtained before any treatment.

RNA transcripts provided the source from which TCR beta CDR3 regions were amplified. HTBI primers were the set used in a first-round RT-PCR of the TCR CDR3. TCRdb reanalysed the multiplex PCR reads using MiXCR and keeps one entry per CDR3 protein. This sample has 600,000 or so distinct CDR3 sequences, with about 14% found just once. Exclusion of a patient resulted from uncontrolled infection, other autoimmune disease, pregnancy or lactation. The diagnoses drew upon clinical symptoms, serum thyroxine and TRAb, thyroid ultrasound and orbital computed tomography. This clonotype was detected many times. This CDR3 comprises 14 residues. Germline V lookup: CDR1 SEHNR, CDR2 FQNEAQ (reference sequence). V lost 5 bases to trimming and J lost 3 bases, with 14 bases between them.

The sequenced material came from blood. The TCR comes from a woman between 45 and 65 years old with Graves' ophthalmopathy. This chain links TRBV7-9 with TRBJ2-7; the D gene is possibly TRBD1 (6 bases). The CDR3 here is CASSLNREVYEQYF. In DNA form, the CDR3 reads TGTGCCAGCAGCCTAAACAGGGAAGTCTACGAGCAGTACTTC.